Included here is one T cell receptor (beta chain) sequence, with context. Its antigen is not known. The data derive from a study of T cells after yellow fever vaccination. As TCR cDNA was made by 5'RACE template switching, a universal primer site and UMIs were added. TCRdb re-called the 5' RACE reads through MiXCR, storing one row per CDR3 protein. The sample holds about 220,000 distinct CDR3 sequences; under 3.5% are singletons and the top ten take approximately 3%. The V end lost 2 bases, the J end lost 4 bases, and 5 bases lay between the germline ends. This CDR3 has 12 amino acids. CDR1 is MNHEY and CDR2 is SVGEGT in the germline V gene. General study results and limits: Most primary-vaccination clones reappeared after the booster (about 96% CD4, around 88% CD8).

The chain combines TRBV6-2 or TRBV6-3 with TRBJ1-1; D is ambiguous. Source: CD4+ T cells sorted from PBMCs, taken 10 days after the yellow fever booster vaccination. This TCR was recovered from a man aged 18 to 35 who received the YFV17D yellow fever vaccine. The CDR3 is CASSYPTTEAFF. In DNA form, the CDR3 reads TGTGCCAGCAGTTACCCGACCACTGAAGCTTTCTTT.